Presented here are 4 T cell receptor beta chains from one specimen sequenced in a study of shared clonotypes between healthy human individuals. Libraries were prepared by immunoSEQ multiplex PCR; TCRdb keeps only in-frame clonotypes and omits some of them. Found here are some 2,500,000 clones, approximately 93% of them singletons; the top ten hold roughly 0.36%. Material for sequencing was naive CD4+ T cells from PBMCs. Subset described: CD45RA+ positively selected. These receptors were collected from a man aged 18 to 30 in good health. Some clones in this sample may be carry-over from other donors' samples.

This chain connects TRBV30 to TRBJ2-1, with TRBD1 matching over 7 bases. J lost 2 bases, V lost 4 bases, and 8 bases had no gene match. This CDR3 has 15 residues. Germline assignment: CDR1 GTSNPN and CDR2 SVGIG (reference sequence). The CDR3 nucleotides are TGTGCCTGGACCATGGACGACAGGGCCTACAATGAGCAGTTCTTC. It is translated as CAWTMDDRAYNEQFF. Complete variable domain (other parts from reference TRBV30 and TRBJ2-1): SQTIHQWPATLVQPVGSPLSLECTVEGTSNPNLYWYRQAAGRGLQLLFYSVGIGQISSEVPQNLSASRPQDRQFILSSKKLLLSDSGFYLCAWTMDDRAYNEQFFGPGTRLTVL.

This chain joins TRBV4-2 and TRBJ1-5; 9 bases line up with TRBD1. Germline lookup yields CDR1 LGHNA and CDR2 YNFKEQ. The V and J ends lost 1 base and 5 bases, in that order; junction bases with no gene match: 12. The CDR3 has 18 amino acids. The CDR3 sequence is CASSQASTGGAGDQPQHF. The DNA of the CDR3 is TGTGCCAGCAGCCAAGCCAGCACAGGGGGCGCAGGGGATCAGCCCCAGCATTTT.

The V call is TRBV11-1, the J call TRBJ2-3, with D possibly being TRBD1 or TRBD2 (5 bases each). The V end lost 5 bases, the J end lost 0 bases, and 18 bases lay between the germline ends. Per germline, CDR1 SGHAT and CDR2 FQDESV (reference sequence). This CDR3 comprises 17 residues. CDR3 residues: CASSLVGETTSTDTQYF. DNA of the CDR3: TGTGCCAGCAGCCTAGTAGGGGAGACCACCAGCACAGATACGCAGTATTTT.

The sample holds one count of this clone. The V gene is TRBV7-2, the J gene TRBJ2-3; D not resolved. Germline CDR1 and CDR2: SGHTA and FQGNSA. The CDR3 consists of 15 residues. The V and J ends lost 5 bases and 2 bases respectively, with 14 bases between them. The chain's CDR3 is CASSKYALFTDTQYF. The DNA of the CDR3 is TGTGCCAGCAGCAAATACGCTCTATTCACAGATACGCAGTATTTT. Based on the CDR3 plus reference TRBV7-2 and TRBJ2-3, the full variable domain is GAGVSQSPSNKVTEKGKDVELRCDPISGHTALYWYRQSLGQGLEFLIYFQGNSAPDKSGLPSDRFSAERTGGSVSTLTIQRTQQEDSAVYLCASSKYALFTDTQYFGPGTRLTVL.